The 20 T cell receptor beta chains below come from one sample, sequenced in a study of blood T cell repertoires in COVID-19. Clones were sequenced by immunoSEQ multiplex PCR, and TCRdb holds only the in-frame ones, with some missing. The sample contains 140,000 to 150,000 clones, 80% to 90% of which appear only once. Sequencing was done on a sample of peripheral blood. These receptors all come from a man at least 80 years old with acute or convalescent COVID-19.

The CDR3 coding sequence is TGTGCCAGCAGCCAAGGACTAGCGGGAGCTAGTACAGATACGCAGTATTTT. Residues: CASSQGLAGASTDTQYF. The rearrangement links TRBV3-1 (or the pseudogene TRBV3-2) to TRBJ2-3; 12 positions agree with TRBD2. The CDR3 runs 17 residues. J was trimmed by 3 bases and V by 1 base; bases with no gene match: 5. Germline values: CDR1 LGHDT, CDR2 YNNKEL (reference sequence).

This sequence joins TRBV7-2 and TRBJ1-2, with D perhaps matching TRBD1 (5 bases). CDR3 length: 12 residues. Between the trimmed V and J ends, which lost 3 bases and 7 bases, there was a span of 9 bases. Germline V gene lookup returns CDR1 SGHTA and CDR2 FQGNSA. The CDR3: CASSLGGAGYTF. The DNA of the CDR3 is TGTGCCAGCAGCTTGGGGGGAGCTGGCTACACCTTC.

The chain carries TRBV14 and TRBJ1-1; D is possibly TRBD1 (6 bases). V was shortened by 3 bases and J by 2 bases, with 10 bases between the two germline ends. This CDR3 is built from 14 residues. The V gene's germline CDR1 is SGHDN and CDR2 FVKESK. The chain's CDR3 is CASSHRGPNTEAFF. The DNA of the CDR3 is TGTGCCAGCAGCCACAGGGGCCCCAACACTGAAGCTTTCTTT.

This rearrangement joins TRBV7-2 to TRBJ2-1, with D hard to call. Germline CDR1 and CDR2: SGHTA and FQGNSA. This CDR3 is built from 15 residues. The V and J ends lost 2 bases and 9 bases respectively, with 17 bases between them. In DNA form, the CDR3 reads TGTGCCAGCAGCTTAAGGCAGGCCAACTCTTTTGAGCAGTTCTTC. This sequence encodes CASSLRQANSFEQFF.

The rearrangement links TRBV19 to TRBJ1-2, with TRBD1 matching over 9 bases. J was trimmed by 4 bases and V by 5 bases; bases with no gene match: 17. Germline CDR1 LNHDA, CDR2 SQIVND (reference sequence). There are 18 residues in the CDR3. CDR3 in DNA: TGTGCCAGTAGTTCGGCGGCACTTGGGACAGGGACTTCCTATGGCTACACCTTC. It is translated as CASSSAALGTGTSYGYTF.

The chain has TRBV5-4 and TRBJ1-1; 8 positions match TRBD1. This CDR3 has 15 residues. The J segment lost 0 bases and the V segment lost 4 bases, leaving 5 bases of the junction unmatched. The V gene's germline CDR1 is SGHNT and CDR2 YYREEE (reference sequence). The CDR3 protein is CASSRRTGLNTEAFF. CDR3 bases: TGTGCCAGCAGCAGACGGACAGGGCTGAACACTGAAGCTTTCTTT.

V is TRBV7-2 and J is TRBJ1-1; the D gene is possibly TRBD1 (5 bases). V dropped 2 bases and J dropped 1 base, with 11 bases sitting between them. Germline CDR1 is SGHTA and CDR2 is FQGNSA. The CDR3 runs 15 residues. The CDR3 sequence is CASSLRAGPNTEAFF. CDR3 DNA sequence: TGTGCCAGCAGCTTAAGGGCAGGGCCGAACACTGAAGCTTTCTTT.

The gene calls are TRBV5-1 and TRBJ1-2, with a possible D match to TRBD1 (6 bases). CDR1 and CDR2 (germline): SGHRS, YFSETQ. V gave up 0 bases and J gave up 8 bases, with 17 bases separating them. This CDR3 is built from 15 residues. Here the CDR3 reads CASSLGTVGLGGYTF. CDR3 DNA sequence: TGCGCCAGCAGCTTGGGGACAGTGGGTTTAGGAGGCTACACCTTC.

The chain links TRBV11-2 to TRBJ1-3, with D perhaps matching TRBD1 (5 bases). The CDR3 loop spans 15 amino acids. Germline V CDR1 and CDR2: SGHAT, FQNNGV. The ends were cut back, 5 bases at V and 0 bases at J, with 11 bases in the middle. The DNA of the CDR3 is TGTGCCAGCAGCCCTCGGGGGGGCTCTGGAAACACCATATATTTT. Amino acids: CASSPRGGSGNTIYF.

CDR3 bases: TGTGCCAGCTCCCTAGGAGGGACCTACGAGCAGTACTTC. Its protein is CASSLGGTYEQYF. The V call is TRBV6-5, the J call TRBJ2-7, with a possible D match to TRBD2 (6 bases). CDR1 is MNHEY and CDR2 is SVGAGI in the germline V gene. The CDR3 spans 13 residues. Between the trimmed V and J ends, which lost 8 bases and 2 bases, there was a span of 13 bases.

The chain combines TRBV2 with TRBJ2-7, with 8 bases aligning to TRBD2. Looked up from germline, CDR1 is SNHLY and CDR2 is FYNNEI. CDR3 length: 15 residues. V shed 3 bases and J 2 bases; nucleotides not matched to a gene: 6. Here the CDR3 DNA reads TGTGCCAGCAGTGAGTCGGGAGGGCGTACCTACGAGCAGTACTTC. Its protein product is CASSESGGRTYEQYF.

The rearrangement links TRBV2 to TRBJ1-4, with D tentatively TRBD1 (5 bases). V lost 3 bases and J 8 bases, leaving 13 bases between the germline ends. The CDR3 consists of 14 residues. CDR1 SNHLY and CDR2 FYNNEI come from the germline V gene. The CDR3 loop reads CASSDAGEGEKLFF. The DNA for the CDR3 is TGTGCCAGCAGTGACGCGGGGGAGGGCGAAAAACTGTTTTTT.

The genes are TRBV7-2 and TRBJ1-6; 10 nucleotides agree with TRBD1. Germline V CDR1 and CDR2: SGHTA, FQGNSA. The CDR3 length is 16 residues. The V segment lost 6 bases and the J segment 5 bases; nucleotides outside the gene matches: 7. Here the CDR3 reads CASSRQGAMNNSPLHF. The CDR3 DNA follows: TGTGCCAGCAGTCGACAGGGGGCGATGAATAATTCACCCCTCCACTTT.

The CDR3 DNA sequence: TGCGCCAGCAGCTTGGCCTTGGACAGCCAGAACACCGGGGAGCTGTTTTTT. Amino acid sequence: CASSLALDSQNTGELFF. V is TRBV5-1 and J is TRBJ2-2; perhaps TRBD1 as D (6 bases). The germline V gene encodes CDR1 SGHRS and CDR2 YFSETQ. V was cut by 0 bases and J by 1 base, with 13 bases left in between. The CDR3 is 17 amino acids.

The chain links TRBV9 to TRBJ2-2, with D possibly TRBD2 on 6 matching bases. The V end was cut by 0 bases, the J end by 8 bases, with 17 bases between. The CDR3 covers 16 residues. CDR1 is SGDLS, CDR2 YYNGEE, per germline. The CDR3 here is CASSVGWGVIRGELFF. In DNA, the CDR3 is TGTGCCAGCAGCGTAGGTTGGGGGGTCATACGAGGGGAGCTGTTTTTT.

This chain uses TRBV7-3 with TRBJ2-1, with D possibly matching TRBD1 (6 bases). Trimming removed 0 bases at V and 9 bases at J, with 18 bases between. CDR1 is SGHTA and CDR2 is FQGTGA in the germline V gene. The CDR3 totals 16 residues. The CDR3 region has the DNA TGTGCCAGCAGCTTAACGTTCCAGGGGCGATTAGGTGAGCAGTTCTTC. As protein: CASSLTFQGRLGEQFF.

CDR3 protein: CASKLASYGYTF. DNA of the CDR3: TGTGCCAGCAAACTTGCCTCCTATGGCTACACCTTC. V is TRBV19 and J is TRBJ1-2; D is unclear. From germline, CDR1 is LNHDA and CDR2 SQIVND (reference sequence). The CDR3 totals 12 residues. V lost 9 bases to trimming and J lost 4 bases, with 12 bases between them. Filled out from reference TRBV19 and TRBJ1-2, the complete variable domain reads DGGITQSPKYLFRKEGQNVTLSCEQNLNHDAMYWYRQDPGQGLRLIYYSQIVNDFQKGDIAEGYSVSREKKESFPLTVTSAQKNPTAFYLCASKLASYGYTFGSGTRLTVV.

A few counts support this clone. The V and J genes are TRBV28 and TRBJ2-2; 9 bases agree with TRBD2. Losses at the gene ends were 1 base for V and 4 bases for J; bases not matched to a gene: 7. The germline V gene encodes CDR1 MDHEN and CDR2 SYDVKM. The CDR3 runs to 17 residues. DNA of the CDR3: TGTGCCAGCAGTTTATTCTTGCGGGGGGGCCCCACCGGGGAGCTGTTTTTT. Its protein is CASSLFLRGGPTGELFF.

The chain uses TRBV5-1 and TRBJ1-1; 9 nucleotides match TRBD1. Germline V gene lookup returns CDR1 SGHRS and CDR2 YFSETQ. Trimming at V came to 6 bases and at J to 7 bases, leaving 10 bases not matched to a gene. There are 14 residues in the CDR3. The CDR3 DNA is TGCGCCAGCAACCCGGGACAGGGACCCCTTGAAGCTTTCTTT. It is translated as CASNPGQGPLEAFF.

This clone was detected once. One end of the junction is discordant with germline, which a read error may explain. This chain's CDR3 is CASSPVAGGPVF. In nucleotides, the CDR3 is TGTGCCAGCAGCCCCGTAGCGGGAGGTCCAGTCTTC. The genes are TRBV12-3 or TRBV12-4 and TRBJ2-1; the match to TRBD2 covers 10 bases. The CDR3 contains 12 residues.